These T cell receptor beta chains were read from a single sample in a study of Ad26.COV2.S vaccination and SARS-CoV-2 variants. Sequencing was performed with immunoSEQ multiplex PCR; in TCRdb, only in-frame clones are kept and a portion is missing. Of more than 400,000 clones listed, around 93% are singletons. The starting material was peripheral blood, obtained in a trial of Ad26.COV2.S vaccine versus placebo. These receptors all stem from a person between 18 and 59 years old who received the Ad26.COV2.S COVID-19 vaccine or a placebo. Both conserved end residues are part of each CDR3. The D gene is left open where the match is weak. Some rows have no size entry. The others give once, few or many, or a class for an expanded clone.

TRBV30	TRBD1	TRBJ1-5	once	CAWSGQGGQPQHF	TGTGCCTGGAGTGGACAGGGCGGCCAGCCCCAGCATTTT
TRBV4-1	TRBD2	TRBJ2-5	-	CASCRGGSYQETQYF	TGCGCCAGCTGCCGGGGGGGTTCGTACCAAGAGACCCAGTACTTC
TRBV19	-	TRBJ2-6	-	CASSNSGQGATLTF	TGTGCCAGTAGTAACTCGGGACAAGGGGCTACCCTGACTTTC
TRBV4-3	-	TRBJ2-3	once	CASSPYRGGTDTQYF	TGCGCCAGCAGCCCCTACAGAGGGGGCACAGATACGCAGTATTTT
TRBV16	-	TRBJ2-1	-	CASSQKYNEQFF	TGTGCCAGCAGCCAAAAGTACAATGAGCAGTTCTTC
TRBV6-5	TRBD1	TRBJ1-5	-	CASSYSGTGNQPQHF	TGTGCCAGCAGTTACTCGGGGACAGGGAATCAGCCCCAGCATTTT
TRBV7-6	-	TRBJ2-7	-	CASSVGPRGYEQYF	TGTGCCAGCAGCGTAGGTCCCCGGGGATACGAGCAGTACTTC
TRBV6-5	TRBD1	TRBJ1-2	once	CASRLTGGLGYTF	TGTGCCAGCAGGCTAACAGGGGGCCTTGGCTACACCTTC
TRBV28	TRBD1	TRBJ1-2	-	CASSSLRQGERYGYTF	TGTGCCAGCAGTTCCCTGAGACAGGGGGAACGGTATGGCTACACCTTC
TRBV6-6	-	TRBJ2-3	-	CASSPRGPSGRTDTQYF	TGTGCCAGCAGTCCCCGAGGTCCGAGCGGGCGAACAGATACGCAGTATTTT
TRBV30	-	TRBJ2-1	-	CAWSVKRGGNEQFF	TGTGCCTGGTCTGTTAAGAGGGGGGGCAATGAGCAGTTCTTC
TRBV11-2	-	TRBJ2-5	-	CASSSGTAQETQYF	TGTGCCAGCAGCTCCGGGACGGCCCAAGAGACCCAGTACTTC
TRBV2	TRBD1	TRBJ2-3	-	CASSGQGRADTQYF	TGTGCCAGCAGTGGACAGGGTCGAGCAGATACGCAGTATTTT
TRBV27	TRBD1	TRBJ1-5	-	CASSSGGRNQPQHF	TGTGCCAGCAGTTCAGGGGGGCGCAATCAGCCCCAGCATTTT
TRBV19	-	TRBJ1-1	-	CASSIAENTEAFF	TGTGCCAGTAGTATAGCCGAGAACACTGAAGCTTTCTTT
TRBV3-1/TRBV3-2	-	TRBJ1-5	-	CASSLRGVNQPQHF	TGTGCCAGCAGCCTTAGGGGGGTCAATCAGCCCCAGCATTTT
TRBV4-3	-	TRBJ1-2	-	CASSQDWTNRQYGYTF	TGCGCCAGCAGCCAAGATTGGACCAATAGACAGTACGGCTACACCTTC
TRBV15	TRBD2	TRBJ2-3	-	CATSRDLIAGDSTDTQYF	TGTGCCACCAGCAGAGACTTGATTGCGGGAGATTCCACAGATACGCAGTATTTT
TRBV18	TRBD1	TRBJ1-4	-	CASSLQGARLGNEKLFF	TGTGCCAGCTCACTACAGGGGGCGCGGCTCGGGAATGAAAAACTGTTTTTT
TRBV28	-	TRBJ1-3	-	CASSREGTIYF	TGTGCCAGCAGTCGCGAAGGGACCATATATTTT
TRBV15	-	TRBJ2-4	once	CATSRDLGVAKNIQYF	TGTGCCACCAGCAGAGATCTAGGGGTAGCCAAAAACATTCAGTACTTC
TRBV29-1	TRBD1	TRBJ2-7	-	CSVLPGQGVYEQYF	TGCAGCGTCTTACCAGGACAGGGAGTCTACGAGCAGTACTTC
TRBV2	-	TRBJ1-5	-	CASSGSGKGNQPQHF	TGTGCCAGCAGTGGTTCGGGAAAGGGCAATCAGCCCCAGCATTTT